A selection of T cell receptor beta chains follows, all from one sample in a study of T cells after posttransplantation cyclophosphamide. Sequencing was performed with immunoSEQ multiplex PCR; in TCRdb, only in-frame clones are kept and a portion is missing. The table has about 66,000 clones, around 93% seen once. Sequenced: PBMCs. The origin of the receptors is a woman aged 25 to 39 in good health and a related stem cell transplant donor. The CDR3 runs from the conserved cysteine through the conserved F or W. The D gene is left open where the match is weak. Clone size is not always given. Where it is, it says once, few, many or a class for expanded clones.

v_gene	d_gene	j_gene	abundance	CDR3nt	CDR3aa
TRBV28	.	TRBJ1-6	.	TGTGCCAGCAGTTACGGGGTTTTCGGTTCACCCCTCCACTTT	CASSYGVFGSPLHF
TRBV10-1	.	TRBJ2-5	.	TGCGCCAGCAGTGAACAGGGTAGGTACCAAGAGACCCAGTACTTC	CASSEQGRYQETQYF
TRBV7-9	TRBD1	TRBJ2-7	.	TGTGCCAGCAGCCCCCGGACAGGCCCCTACGAGCAGTACTTC	CASSPRTGPYEQYF
TRBV7-2	TRBD2	TRBJ2-5	.	TGTGCCAGCAGCTTAGGTTCCGGACTAGCGGGGGGCCGGGGGTGGACCCAGTACTTC	CASSLGSGLAGGRGWTQYF
TRBV19	.	TRBJ1-5	.	TGTGCCAGTAGTATAGCTTCATATAGCAATCAGCCCCAGCATTTT	CASSIASYSNQPQHF
TRBV4-2	.	TRBJ2-5	.	TGTGCCAGCTCCTTACAGTTAAAAGAGGAGACCCAGTACTTC	CASSLQLKEETQYF
TRBV5-6	.	TRBJ1-2	.	TGTGCCAGCAGCTTGGGGGCAGGAAGCTATGGCTACACCTTC	CASSLGAGSYGYTF
TRBV4-2	.	TRBJ2-1	.	TGTGCCAGCAGCCAGGACCTGACCAATTACAATGAGCAGTTCTTC	CASSQDLTNYNEQFF
TRBV7-9	TRBD1	TRBJ2-7	.	TGTGCCAGCAGCTTAGGGGGGACAGGGGCCTACGAGCAGTACTTC	CASSLGGTGAYEQYF
TRBV11-2	TRBD1	TRBJ1-2	.	TGTGCCAGCAGCTTATCGACAGGGGGCATTAAAAACTATGGCTACACCTTC	CASSLSTGGIKNYGYTF
TRBV2	.	TRBJ1-1	.	TGTGCCAGCAGCGAATCGGCCGAAGCTTTCTTT	CASSESAEAFF
TRBV5-1	.	TRBJ1-2	.	TGCGCCAGCAGCTTAGTGGGTGACTATGGCTACACCTTC	CASSLVGDYGYTF
TRBV5-6	.	TRBJ1-5	.	TGTGCCAGCAGCTGGGGCTCTGACGGTAGCAATCAGCCCCAGCATTTT	CASSWGSDGSNQPQHF
TRBV7-2	.	TRBJ1-5	.	TGTGCCAGCAGCTTAGAAAGCAATCAGCCCCAGCATTTT	CASSLESNQPQHF
TRBV28	.	TRBJ2-4	.	TGTGCCAGCAGAGAGCAGGGGCTAGCCAAAAACATTCAGTACTTC	CASREQGLAKNIQYF
TRBV9	.	TRBJ1-5	once	TGTGCCAGCAGCGTAGGGGACGGTCAGACTAATCAGCCCCAGCATTTT	CASSVGDGQTNQPQHF
TRBV18	.	TRBJ2-7	.	TGTGCCAGCTCACCTGCACAGGTTCCGAGCTCCTACGAGCAGTACTTC	CASSPAQVPSSYEQYF
TRBV7-9	.	TRBJ2-6	.	TGTGCCAGCAGCTTGTTAACCTATGGGGCCAACGTCCTGACTTTC	CASSLLTYGANVLTF
TRBV29-1	.	TRBJ1-1	.	TGCAGCGTTTCTGTCTCTTTGAACACTGAAGCTTTCTTT	CSVSVSLNTEAFF
TRBV6-1	TRBD1	TRBJ1-3	.	TGTGCCAGCAGTGAAGCGTCGGGGACAGCTGGAAACACCATATATTTT	CASSEASGTAGNTIYF
TRBV11-1	.	TRBJ2-7	.	TGTGCCAGCAGCTTAATCTACCGAGGCGAGCAGTACTTC	CASSLIYRGEQYF
TRBV4-1	.	TRBJ1-4	few	TGCGCCAGCAGAGAGGCGGGGGCTTCCAATGAAAAACTGTTTTTT	CASREAGASNEKLFF
TRBV30	.	TRBJ2-7	.	TGTGCCGGGGGGACAGAGGGCCCTCGGCAGTACTTC	CAGGTEGPRQYF
TRBV4-3	.	TRBJ1-6	.	TGCGCCAGCAGCCAAGTGATGTCCCATGGGGTCTTGGGGGCTAATTCACCCCTCCACTTT	CASSQVMSHGVLGANSPLHF
TRBV4-1	.	TRBJ1-2	.	TGCGCCAGCAGCCAACCAGGGAGGGGCAACGGTGGCTACACCTTC	CASSQPGRGNGGYTF
TRBV5-5	.	TRBJ2-2	.	TGTGCCAGCAGCTTGTGGGGTAATCAGAACACCGGGGAGCTGTTTTTT	CASSLWGNQNTGELFF
TRBV27	.	TRBJ2-3	.	TGTGCCAGCAAGAGCGAGACAGCTATCACAGATACGCAGTATTTT	CASKSETAITDTQYF
TRBV30	.	TRBJ1-1	few	TGTGCCTGGAGTGTTACAGAGAACACTGAAGCTTTCTTT	CAWSVTENTEAFF
TRBV2	.	TRBJ2-5	.	TGTGCCAGCAGTGGACTCCCCCGGGGCAGTCAAGAGACCCAGTACTTC	CASSGLPRGSQETQYF
TRBV19	.	TRBJ2-5	.	TGTGCCAGTAGTATCCCAGGTAAAGAAGAGGAAGAGACCCAGTACTTC	CASSIPGKEEEETQYF
TRBV19	TRBD2	TRBJ2-3	.	TGTGCCAGTAGTAGACTAGCTCCAATCACAGATACGCAGTATTTT	CASSRLAPITDTQYF
TRBV7-2	TRBD1	TRBJ1-2	.	TGTGCCAGCAGCAACGGACAGGGTAGTGCGTATGGCTACACCTTC	CASSNGQGSAYGYTF
TRBV5-4	TRBD1	TRBJ2-5	.	TGTGCCAGCAGCGGGGGACAGGGTGGCGAGACCCAGTACTTC	CASSGGQGGETQYF